This T cell receptor (beta chain) was retrieved from a study of CD8 T cells in ankylosing spondylitis. V lost 4 bases to trimming and J lost 5 bases; unmatched junction nucleotides: 4. CDR3 length: 13 residues. Germline V gene data show CDR1 as SGHRS and CDR2 as YFSETQ. This clonotype was seen only a few times. The antigen remains unidentified. As the method for making TCR beta libraries, quantitative 5'-RACE with molecular barcodes was used. TCRdb recomputed calls from the 5' RACE reads with MiXCR, one row per CDR3 protein. Here the sample spans 300,000 to 400,000 distinct CDR3 sequences, roughly 14% being singletons. Study results and limitations: Certain motif variants had earlier been reported in reactive arthritis synovial fluid and blood. Reported data indicate significant enrichment of disease-linked clones within matched ankylosing spondylitis synovial fluid.

Sample: blood, either unsorted or a sorted T cell fraction (not recorded which). The clonotype was recovered from a male donor with ankylosing spondylitis or in good health (not recorded which). The rearrangement links TRBV5-1 to TRBJ2-3; 7 bases match TRBD1. CDR3 sequence (DNA): TGCGCCAGCAGCAGACAGGGTGTAGATACGCAGTATTTT. Amino acids: CASSRQGVDTQYF.